This T cell receptor beta chain emerged from a study of T cells in Graves' hyperthyroidism and ophthalmopathy. Notes on the study in general: Expanded thyroid clonotypes (above 0.001) were mostly also found in blood.

Trimming pared 6 bases from V and 8 bases from J, leaving 15 bases between. This CDR3 is 13 amino acids long. CDR1 is KGHDR and CDR2 is SFDVKD in the germline V gene. Over 18 months, lack of ophthalmopathy progression marked Graves' hyperthyroidism as stable. Criteria for exclusion of patients were uncontrolled infection, other autoimmune disease, pregnancy or lactation. With respect to this clonotype: Its antigen is undetermined.

Amplified TCR beta CDR3 regions came from RNA transcripts. The HTBI set primed first-round TCR CDR3 RT-PCR. TCRdb reanalysed the multiplex PCR reads using MiXCR and keeps one entry per CDR3 protein. The sample lists 500,000 to 700,000 distinct CDR3 sequences; approximately 15% were seen once. The sequenced sample was blood. This sequence was found in a woman between 18 and 30 years old with Graves' hyperthyroidism. The J gene is TRBJ1-2, the V gene TRBV24-1; D not certain. In nucleotides, the CDR3 is TGTGCCACCAGTCCGTCCAGCTCCAGAGGCTACACCTTC. It codes for CATSPSSSRGYTF.